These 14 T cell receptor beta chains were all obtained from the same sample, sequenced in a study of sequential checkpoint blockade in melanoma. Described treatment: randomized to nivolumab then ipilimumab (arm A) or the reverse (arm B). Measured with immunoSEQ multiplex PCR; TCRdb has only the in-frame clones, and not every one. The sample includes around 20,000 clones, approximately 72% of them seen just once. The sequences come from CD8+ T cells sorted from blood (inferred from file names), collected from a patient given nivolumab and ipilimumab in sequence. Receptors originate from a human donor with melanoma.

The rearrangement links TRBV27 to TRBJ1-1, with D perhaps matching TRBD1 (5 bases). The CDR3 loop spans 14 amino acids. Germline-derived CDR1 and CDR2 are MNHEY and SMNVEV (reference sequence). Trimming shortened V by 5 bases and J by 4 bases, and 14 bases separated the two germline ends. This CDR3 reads CASSPKAGGTEAFF. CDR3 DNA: TGTGCCAGCAGTCCAAAGGCCGGGGGCACTGAAGCTTTCTTT.

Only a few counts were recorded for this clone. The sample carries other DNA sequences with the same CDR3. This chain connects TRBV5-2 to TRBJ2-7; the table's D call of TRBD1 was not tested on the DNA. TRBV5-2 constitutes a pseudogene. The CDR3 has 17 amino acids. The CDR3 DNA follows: TGCGCCAGCAGCCAAGATTTCGGCAGGGTAGGGTCCTACGAGCAGTACTTC. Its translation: CASSQDFGRVGSYEQYF.

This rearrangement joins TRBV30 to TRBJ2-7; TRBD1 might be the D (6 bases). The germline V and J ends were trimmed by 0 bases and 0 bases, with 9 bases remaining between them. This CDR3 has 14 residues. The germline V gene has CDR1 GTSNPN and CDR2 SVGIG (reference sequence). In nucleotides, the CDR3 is TGTGCCTGGAGTGTAGGGGGTACCTCCTACGAGCAGTACTTC. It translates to CAWSVGGTSYEQYF.

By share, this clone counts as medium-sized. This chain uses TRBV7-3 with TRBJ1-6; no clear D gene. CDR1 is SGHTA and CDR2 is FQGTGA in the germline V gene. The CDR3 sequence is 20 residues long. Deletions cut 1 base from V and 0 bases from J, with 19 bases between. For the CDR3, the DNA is TGTGCCAGCAGCTTAAGGCCGATTTACCAGGAAAGCTCCTATAATTCACCCCTCCACTTT. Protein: CASSLRPIYQESSYNSPLHF. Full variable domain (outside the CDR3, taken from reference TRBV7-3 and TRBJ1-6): GAGVSQTPSNKVTEKGKYVELRCDPISGHTALYWYRQSLGQGPEFLIYFQGTGAADDSGLPNDRFFAVRPEGSVSTLKIQRTERGDSAVYLCASSLRPIYQESSYNSPLHFGNGTRLTVT.

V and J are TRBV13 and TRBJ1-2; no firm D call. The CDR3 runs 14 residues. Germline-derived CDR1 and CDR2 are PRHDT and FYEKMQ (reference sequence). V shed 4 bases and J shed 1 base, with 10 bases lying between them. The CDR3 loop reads CASSSTQSNYGYTF. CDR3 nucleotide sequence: TGTGCCAGCAGCTCGACTCAGAGTAACTATGGCTACACCTTC.

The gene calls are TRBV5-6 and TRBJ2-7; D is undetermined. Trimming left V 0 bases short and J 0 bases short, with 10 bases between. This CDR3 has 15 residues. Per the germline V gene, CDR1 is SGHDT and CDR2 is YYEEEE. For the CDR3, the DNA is TGTGCCAGCAGCTTGGGAGCTCCTTCCTCCTACGAGCAGTACTTC. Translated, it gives CASSLGAPSSYEQYF.

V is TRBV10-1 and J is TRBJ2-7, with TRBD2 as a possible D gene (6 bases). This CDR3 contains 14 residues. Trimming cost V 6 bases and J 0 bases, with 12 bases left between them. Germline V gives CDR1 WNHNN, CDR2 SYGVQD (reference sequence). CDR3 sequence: CASREDGSSYEQYF. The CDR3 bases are TGCGCCAGCAGAGAGGACGGGAGCTCCTACGAGCAGTACTTC.

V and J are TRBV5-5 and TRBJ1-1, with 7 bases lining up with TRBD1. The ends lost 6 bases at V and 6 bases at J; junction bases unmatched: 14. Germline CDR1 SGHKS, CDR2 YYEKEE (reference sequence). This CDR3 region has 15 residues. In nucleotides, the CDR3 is TGTGCCAGCACCCTCTTGGCGACAGGGAAGGCTGAAGCTTTCTTT. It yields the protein CASTLLATGKAEAFF.

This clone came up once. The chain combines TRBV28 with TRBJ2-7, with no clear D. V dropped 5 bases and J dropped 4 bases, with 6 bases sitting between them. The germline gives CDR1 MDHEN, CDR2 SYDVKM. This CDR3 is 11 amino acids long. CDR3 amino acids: CASSQQYEQYF. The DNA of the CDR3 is TGTGCCAGCAGTCAACAATACGAGCAGTACTTC.

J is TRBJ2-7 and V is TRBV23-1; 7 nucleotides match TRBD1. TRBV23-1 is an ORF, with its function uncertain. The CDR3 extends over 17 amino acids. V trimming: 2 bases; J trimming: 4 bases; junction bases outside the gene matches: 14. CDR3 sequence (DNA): TGCGCCAGCAGTCAACTCCATTCCGGGACAGACGGGTACGAGCAGTACTTC. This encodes CASSQLHSGTDGYEQYF.

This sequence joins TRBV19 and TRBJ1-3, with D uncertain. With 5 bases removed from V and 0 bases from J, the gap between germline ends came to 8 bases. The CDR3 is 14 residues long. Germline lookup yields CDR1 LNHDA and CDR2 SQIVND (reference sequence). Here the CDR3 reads CASSLTISGNTIYF. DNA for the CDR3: TGTGCCAGTAGTTTGACTATCTCTGGAAACACCATATATTTT.

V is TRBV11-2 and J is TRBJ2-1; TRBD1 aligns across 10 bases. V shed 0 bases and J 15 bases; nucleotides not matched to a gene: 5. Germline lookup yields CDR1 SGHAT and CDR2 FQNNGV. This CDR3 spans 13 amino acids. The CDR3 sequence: CASSLDLTGGWFF. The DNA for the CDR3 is TGTGCCAGCAGCTTAGACTTGACAGGGGGCTGGTTCTTC.

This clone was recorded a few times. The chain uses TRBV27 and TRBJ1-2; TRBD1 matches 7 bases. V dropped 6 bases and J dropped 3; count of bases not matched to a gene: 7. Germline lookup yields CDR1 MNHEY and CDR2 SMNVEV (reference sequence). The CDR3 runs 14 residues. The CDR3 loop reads CASRADRPDYGYTF. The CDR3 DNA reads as TGTGCCAGCAGAGCGGACAGGCCGGACTATGGCTACACCTTC.

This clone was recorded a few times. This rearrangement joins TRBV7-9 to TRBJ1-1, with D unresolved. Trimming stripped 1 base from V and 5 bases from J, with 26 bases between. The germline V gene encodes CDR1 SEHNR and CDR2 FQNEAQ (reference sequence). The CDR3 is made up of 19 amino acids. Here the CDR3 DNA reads TGTGCCAGCAGCTTAGGCGCAGCCAATAAAGCGAGCGCGAGTACTGAAGCTTTCTTT. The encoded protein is CASSLGAANKASASTEAFF. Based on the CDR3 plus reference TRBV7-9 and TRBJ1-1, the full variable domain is DTGVSQNPRHKITKRGQNVTFRCDPISEHNRLYWYRQTLGQGPEFLTYFQNEAQLEKSRLLSDRFSAERPKGSFSTLEIQRTEQGDSAMYLCASSLGAANKASASTEAFFGQGTRLTVV.